The entry below describes one T cell receptor (beta chain). Its antigen remains undetermined. No much larger clonotype is one base removed from it; base qualities were not supplied. TCRbeta CDR3 regions were amplified from genomic DNA using the immunoSEQ Assay, a bias-controlled multiplex PCR. On the study's bioinformatics: The number of nucleated cells in each sample was estimated from the amplification of reference gene primers within the assay. To quantify the absolute abundance of each unique TCRbeta CDR3 rearrangement, sequence reads were collapsed and filtered. For each sample, productive Simpson clonality was calculated by taking the square root of Simpson's diversity index across productive rearrangements. Imported from immuneACCESS, the table was reduced by TCRdb to in-frame sequences with V and J called. These copies leave out some clones; in studies compared against another copy, an unresolved V gene accounts for under half, and the cause of the remainder is not known. V, J and clone size reflect that table, while D and trimming were determined from the DNA. A total of around 63,000 clones appear in this sample, about 86% of them only once. 25% to 30% of the sample comes from the top ten.

The sample comes from a study of blood T cell repertoires in COVID-19 (dated by TCRdb to 2019 to 2021). As for the study more broadly: Collaborator samples came from the United States, Italy and Spain and covered acute and convalescent phases of COVID-19. The prospective study material was composed of cDNA or gDNA derived from T cells, B-cell-depleted T cells, or PBMCs. Subjects who had been exposed to COVID-19, were actively infected with it, or had recovered from it provided the deeply sampled blood TCRbeta repertoires that made up the dataset. The repertoires were made available in a free public database intended to serve as a resource for research on the immune response to SARS-CoV-2. The samples were drawn from the first 160 participants of the ongoing ImmuneRACE study and from 1,254 subjects provided by 6 global collaborators. Sample metadata almost always included a de-identified subject ID, COVID-19 status, age in years and sex. Where available, HLA class I and class II types were obtained from metadata supplied by the sample provider rather than from assay-based typing.

Study-level results and caveats: The quantity of clinical and demographic metadata differed by source and by participant and was supplied without curation.

Collaborating institutions collected whole blood in K2EDTA tubes following their own protocols. For TCRbeta analysis, collaborator samples were shipped as frozen whole blood, as isolated PBMCs, or as DNA extracted from either sample type. There are 15 amino acids in the CDR3, from cysteine to phenylalanine inclusive. The sequence is cut down to CDR3 DNA, 45 bases in frame from base 1. Trimming removed 4 bases from V and 4 bases from J, leaving 16 bases between the germline ends. Based on the germline V gene (reference sequence), the CDR1 and CDR2 sequences are LNHDA and SQIVND. The rearrangement joined TRBV19 to TRBJ1-1; the D gene identity is not certain. Sequences were obtained from peripheral blood. The sequence came from an elderly woman with active or convalescent COVID-19. The encoded CDR3 is CASSTVAADSTEAFF. The bases are TGTGCCAGTAGTACGGTGGCGGCCGATAGCACTGAAGCTTTCTTT.